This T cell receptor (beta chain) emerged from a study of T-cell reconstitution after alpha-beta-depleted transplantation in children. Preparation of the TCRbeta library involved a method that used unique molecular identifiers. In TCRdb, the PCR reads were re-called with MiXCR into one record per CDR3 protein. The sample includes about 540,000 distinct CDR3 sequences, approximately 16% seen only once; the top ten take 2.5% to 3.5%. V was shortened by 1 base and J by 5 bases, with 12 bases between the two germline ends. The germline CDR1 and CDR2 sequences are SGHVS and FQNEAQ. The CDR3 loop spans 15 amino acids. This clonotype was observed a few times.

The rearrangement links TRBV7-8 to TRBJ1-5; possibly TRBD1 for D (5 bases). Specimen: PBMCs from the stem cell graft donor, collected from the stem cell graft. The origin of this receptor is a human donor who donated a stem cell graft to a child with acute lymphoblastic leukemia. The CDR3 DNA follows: TGTGCCAGCAGCTTAGGGCCCAGGGACGATCAGCCCCAGCATTTT. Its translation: CASSLGPRDDQPQHF.